The 28 T cell receptor beta chains below were found in one sample sequenced in a study of blood T cells in healthy people across ages. Alongside a J-beta primer mix, a sample-barcoded 5' primer served in a second PCR lasting about 7 to 11 cycles. MiXCR, applied by TCRdb to the 5' RACE reads, yields one record per CDR3 protein. The table shows some 730,000 distinct CDR3 sequences, with roughly 20% occurring only once. The specimen sequenced was blood. These receptors were obtained from a man in his sixties or seventies in good health.

This rearrangement joins TRBV25-1 to TRBJ2-3, with D possibly TRBD1 on 5 matching bases. Germline V gene data show CDR1 as MGHDK and CDR2 as SYGVNS. V dropped 3 bases and J dropped 8 bases, with 9 bases sitting between them. This CDR3 spans 12 amino acids. CDR3 loop: CASSDRGFTQYF. The CDR3 nucleotides read TGTGCCAGCAGTGATAGGGGATTTACGCAGTATTTT.

This clonotype was seen a handful of times. V is TRBV15 and J is TRBJ1-1; TRBD1 agrees at 12 bases. CDR3 length: 16 amino acids. Trimming cost V 0 bases and J 10 bases; bases outside gene matches: 9. Germline-derived CDR1 and CDR2 are LNHNV and YYDKDF (reference sequence). The DNA of the CDR3 is TGTGCCACCAGCAGAGAGGGGGGACAGGGGGCGAGGTCAGCTTTCTTT. Its protein product is CATSREGGQGARSAFF.

J is TRBJ2-5 and V is TRBV7-9; D is possibly TRBD1 or TRBD2 (5 bases each). The tail of the sequence fits TRBJ2-7 better, so the J call may be wrong. This CDR3 region has 12 residues. CDR1 is SEHNR, CDR2 FQNEAQ, per germline (reference sequence). Here the CDR3 reads CASKRGESEQYF. The CDR3 DNA reads as TGTGCCAGCAAGCGAGGGGAGAGCGAGCAGTACTTC.

The rearrangement uses TRBV2 and TRBJ2-5; D gene uncertain. The CDR3 is 13 amino acids. The germline V gene encodes CDR1 SNHLY and CDR2 FYNNEI. The V gene lost 4 bases and the J gene lost 4 bases, with 10 bases spanning the gap. As DNA, the CDR3 is TGTGCCAGCAGTGTTCCCATGGGAGAGACCCAGTACTTC. This gives the protein CASSVPMGETQYF. Full variable domain (remainder filled in from reference TRBV2 and TRBJ2-5): EPEVTQTPSHQVTQMGQEVILRCVPISNHLYFYWYRQILGQKVEFLVSFYNNEISEKSEIFDDQFSVERPDGSNFTLKIRSTKLEDSAMYFCASSVPMGETQYFGPGTRLLVL.

This sequence joins TRBV6-4 and TRBJ2-1; 9 bases map to TRBD2. J gave up 7 bases and V 6 bases, and 13 bases lay outside the gene matches. Looked up from germline, CDR1 is MRHNA and CDR2 is SNTAGT. This CDR3 spans 16 amino acids. The DNA for the CDR3 is TGTGCCAGCAGCCGATGGGGGCGGGAGGGCCGTAATGAGCAGTTCTTC. Protein product: CASSRWGREGRNEQFF.

This clonotype was observed many times. This chain joins TRBV9 and TRBJ2-1; maybe TRBD2 (5 bases). V lost 4 bases, J lost 0 bases, and 11 bases lay in between. In germline, CDR1 is SGDLS, CDR2 YYNGEE. This CDR3 is built from 15 residues. The chain's CDR3 is CASSPGVSSYNEQFF. For the CDR3, the DNA is TGTGCCAGCAGCCCCGGGGTGAGCTCCTACAATGAGCAGTTCTTC.

This clonotype was seen a few times. The chain is built from TRBV6-6 and TRBJ1-1, with D uncertain. The germline gives CDR1 MNHNY, CDR2 SVGAGI (reference sequence). Between the trimmed V and J ends, which lost 2 bases and 0 bases, there was a span of 10 bases. This CDR3 has 15 amino acids. CDR3 nucleotides: TGTGCCAGCAGTTACCAGAGGCCGATGAACACTGAAGCTTTCTTT. This sequence encodes CASSYQRPMNTEAFF.

The chain joins TRBV12-3 or TRBV12-4 to TRBJ1-2, with a weak D call TRBD1 (6 bases). Trimming cost V 6 bases and J 8 bases, with 13 bases left between them. The CDR3 is made up of 12 amino acids. The CDR3 loop is CASRRAGAGYTF. In DNA, the CDR3 is TGTGCCAGCAGGCGCGCAGGGGCCGGCTACACCTTC.

V gene TRBV7-9 combines with J gene TRBJ2-3; D is perhaps TRBD2 (5 bases). V lost 7 bases and J lost 5, with 19 bases in between. This CDR3 has 15 amino acids. Per germline, CDR1 SEHNR and CDR2 FQNEAQ (reference sequence). The CDR3 protein is CASTGRLLDGDTQYF. The CDR3 bases are TGTGCCAGCACCGGAAGGTTACTAGATGGAGATACGCAGTATTTT.

This clonotype has a count of ten or more. The chain carries TRBV20-1 and TRBJ1-5; a weak D match, TRBD1 (5 bases). The length of the CDR3 is 13 residues. Per the germline V gene, CDR1 is DFQATT and CDR2 is SNEGSKA (reference sequence). The ends were cut back, 6 bases at V and 0 bases at J, with 9 bases in the middle. The CDR3 here is CSAWGNSNQPQHF. Here the CDR3 DNA reads TGCAGTGCGTGGGGGAATAGCAATCAGCCCCAGCATTTT.

This clonotype was recorded a few times. V is TRBV5-1 and J is TRBJ1-1; D is unresolved. Germline V gene data show CDR1 as SGHRS and CDR2 as YFSETQ. Trimming removed 4 bases from V and 1 base from J, with 17 bases in between. The CDR3 runs 16 residues. The CDR3 DNA sequence: TGCGCCAGCAGCGTTCAAGTTCCTGGTCCGAACACTGAAGCTTTCTTT. Its protein product is CASSVQVPGPNTEAFF.

This clonotype has a handful of counts. This chain connects TRBV5-1 to TRBJ2-1; D might be TRBD1 or TRBD2, each matching 5 bases. CDR3 length equals 16 residues. CDR1 SGHRS and CDR2 YFSETQ come from the germline V gene. Trimming removed 4 bases at V and 6 bases at J, with 20 bases between. CDR3 sequence reads: CASSTQGPRRVNEQFF. CDR3 DNA sequence: TGCGCCAGCAGCACCCAGGGTCCTAGGCGGGTCAATGAGCAGTTCTTC. Full variable domain (missing parts from reference TRBV5-1 and TRBJ2-1): KAGVTQTPRYLIKTRGQQVTLSCSPISGHRSVSWYQQTPGQGLQFLFEYFSETQRNKGNFPGRFSGRQFSNSRSEMNVSTLELGDSALYLCASSTQGPRRVNEQFFGPGTRLTVL.

The chain is built from TRBV20-1 and TRBJ2-7; TRBD1 matches 9 bases. The CDR3 is 13 amino acids. V gave up 3 bases and J gave up 5 bases; unmatched junction bases: 5. Germline CDR1 is DFQATT and CDR2 is SNEGSKA (reference sequence). The CDR3 region is CSARGQGKHEQYF. The CDR3 DNA follows: TGCAGTGCTAGGGGACAGGGAAAGCACGAGCAGTACTTC.

This clonotype was counted between two and nine times. The chain joins TRBV12-3 or TRBV12-4 to TRBJ1-2; 7 bases align to TRBD1. The CDR3 covers 15 residues. V shed 2 bases and J 3 bases; nucleotides not matched to a gene: 6. DNA for the CDR3: TGTGCCAGCAGTTTATACCCAGGGGGGGACTATGGCTACACCTTC. It codes for CASSLYPGGDYGYTF.

This clonotype came up a few times. The chain joins TRBV6-6 to TRBJ1-1; D not certain. Germline CDR1 MNHNY, CDR2 SVGAGI (reference sequence). The CDR3 runs 15 residues. V lost 0 bases to trimming and J lost 0 bases, with 8 bases between them. CDR3 residues: CASSYSGYMNTEAFF. The CDR3 region has the DNA TGTGCCAGCAGTTACTCGGGGTACATGAACACTGAAGCTTTCTTT.

This clonotype was detected only a few times. V and J are TRBV6-1 and TRBJ2-1, with a possible D match to TRBD1 (6 bases). Deletions cut 7 bases from V and 0 bases from J, with 13 bases between. The CDR3 runs to 15 residues. Germline V gene sequence: CDR1 MNHNS, CDR2 SASEGT. The CDR3 here is CASKGTPSSYNEQFF. CDR3 nucleotides: TGTGCCAGCAAGGGGACACCGAGCTCCTACAATGAGCAGTTCTTC.

The chain combines TRBV6-1 with TRBJ2-3, with TRBD2 identical over 13 bases. Trimming at V came to 7 bases and at J to 0 bases, leaving 10 bases not matched to a gene. Germline-derived CDR1 and CDR2 are MNHNS and SASEGT. This CDR3 spans 18 amino acids. The chain's CDR3 is CASTTGLAGKTSTDTQYF. In nucleotides, the CDR3 is TGTGCCAGCACCACGGGACTAGCGGGAAAGACCAGCACAGATACGCAGTATTTT.

The V gene is TRBV27, the J gene TRBJ1-1; no reliable D call. V gave up 3 bases and J gave up 1 base, with 12 bases separating them. The V gene's germline CDR1 is MNHEY and CDR2 SMNVEV (reference sequence). The CDR3 runs to 15 residues. CDR3 in DNA: TGTGCCAGCAGTTTTATTGGGGTCGAGAACACTGAAGCTTTCTTT. This translates into CASSFIGVENTEAFF.

As DNA, the CDR3 is TGTGCCAGCAATCAGGGGAGGGAAAACATTCAGTACTTC. Translating it yields CASNQGRENIQYF. V and J are TRBV6-1 and TRBJ2-4; tentative D call: TRBD2 (7 bases). The CDR3 sequence is 13 residues long. The germline V gene encodes CDR1 MNHNS and CDR2 SASEGT. V was cut by 7 bases and J by 5 bases, with 12 bases left in between.

CDR3 loop: CASRPPSADTQYF. The CDR3 DNA reads as TGTGCCAGCAGGCCCCCTTCGGCAGATACGCAGTATTTT. The rearrangement joins TRBV7-2 to TRBJ2-3; D not certain. Germline CDR1 and CDR2: SGHTA and FQGNSA. The V end was cut by 6 bases, the J end by 4 bases, with 11 bases between. The CDR3 spans 13 residues.

The V and J genes are TRBV20-1 and TRBJ1-1; D gene ambiguous. The CDR3 contains 13 residues. CDR1 and CDR2 from the germline V gene are DFQATT and SNEGSKA (reference sequence). Trimming stripped 1 base from V and 0 bases from J, with 6 bases between. CDR3 nucleotides: TGCAGTGCTAGAGCATCGGTGAACACTGAAGCTTTCTTT. Its protein is CSARASVNTEAFF.

Worth noting for this clonotype: It may be a read error: a sequence one base away is much more abundant. The CDR3 loop is CATGVNTEAFF. The CDR3 coding sequence is TGTGCCACCGGGGTGAACACTGAAGCTTTCTTT. J is TRBJ1-1 and V is TRBV7-9; D ambiguous. This CDR3 has 11 residues. CDR1 and CDR2 (germline): SEHNR, FQNEAQ (reference sequence). The V and J ends lost 10 bases and 0 bases respectively, with 6 bases between them.

This clonotype was counted a few times. The J gene is TRBJ1-1, the V gene TRBV29-1; no reliable D call. Per germline, CDR1 SQVTM and CDR2 ANQGSEA. CDR3 length: 12 residues. The V end lost 1 base, the J end lost 8 bases, and 11 bases lay between the germline ends. Here the CDR3 reads CSVEGPRREAFF. For the CDR3, the DNA is TGCAGCGTTGAAGGGCCCCGGCGCGAAGCTTTCTTT.

The chain joins TRBV20-1 to TRBJ2-5; 10 nucleotides match TRBD2. The J call may be incorrect, as the DNA end agrees better with TRBJ2-1. Germline CDR1 DFQATT, CDR2 SNEGSKA (reference sequence). This CDR3 comprises 16 residues. For the CDR3, the DNA is TGCAGTGCTAGGGCACCCGGGACTAGCGAATACAATGAGCAGTTCTTC. The encoded protein is CSARAPGTSEYNEQFF.

In this sample, this clonotype turned up a few times. The chain is built from TRBV6-6 and TRBJ1-5; weak D call: TRBD1 (6 bases). The V gene's germline CDR1 is MNHNY and CDR2 SVGAGI (reference sequence). CDR3 length: 14 residues. The V end lost 6 bases, the J end lost 3 bases, and 12 bases lay between the germline ends. In DNA form, the CDR3 reads TGTGCCAGCAGGATACAGGGTACCAATCAGCCCCAGCATTTT. It codes for CASRIQGTNQPQHF.

Only a few counts were recorded for this clonotype. The gene calls are TRBV12-3 or TRBV12-4 and TRBJ2-5; possible D gene TRBD2, 5 bases. Trimming removed 5 bases at V and 2 bases at J, with 12 bases between. This CDR3 has 14 residues. The CDR3 DNA reads as TGTGCCAGCAGTCCGGGGAATGGTCAAGAGACCCAGTACTTC. Its translation: CASSPGNGQETQYF.

The table lists this clonotype with many counts. The chain carries TRBV5-5 and TRBJ2-5, with D unclear. The end of the DNA fits TRBJ2-7 better, so the J call may be wrong. CDR1 is SGHKS and CDR2 is YYEKEE in the germline V gene (reference sequence). This CDR3 has 12 residues. CDR3 loop: CASSSEPYEQYF. The CDR3, as DNA: TGTGCCAGCAGCTCCGAACCCTACGAGCAGTACTTC.

The J gene is TRBJ1-1, the V gene TRBV14; D gene uncertain. V was trimmed by 4 bases and J by 1 base, leaving 10 bases between them. In germline, CDR1 is SGHDN, CDR2 FVKESK. CDR3 length: 14 amino acids. The CDR3 coding sequence is TGTGCCAGCAGCCGCACCTACACGAACACTGAAGCTTTCTTT. Translation gives CASSRTYTNTEAFF.